This T cell receptor (beta chain) was recovered during a study of T-cell reconstitution after alpha-beta-depleted transplantation in children (dated by TCRdb to about 2016). In terms of the full investigation: Using TCR repertoire profiling, the study quantitatively followed how T-cell immune reconstitution unfolded in children after TCRalphabeta/CD19-depleted allogeneic hematopoietic cell transplantation. Results the study describes overall, beyond this receptor: About two months after transplant, the apparently early recovery of alphabetaT-cell counts reportedly depended on just several hundred clones that had expanded rapidly and came from non-depleted graft cells. The frequencies of hyperexpanded clones fell over the following months, and after one year, T-cell counts and TCRbeta diversity were mostly attributed to newly produced T cells. The high TCRbeta diversity at day 60 in some patients was ascribed to recipient T cells and intrathymic progenitors that had survived conditioning.

The library was made by PCR. TCRdb shows the sequencer as Illumina HiSeq 2500. TCR libraries were prepared with molecular barcoding, using unique molecular identifiers to normalize TCRbeta repertoire quantification. TCRdb took the public reads, trimmed them with fastp at Q25, ran MiXCR for clone calling and kept in-frame beta chains. Entries are consolidated by CDR3 protein sequence, retaining the most common genes and DNA. This sample has about 190,000 distinct CDR3 sequences in its table, and around 10% of those were observed once. The ten top clones hold 13% of the sample. The sample's treatment or condition, from its label and the paper: allogeneic hematopoietic cell transplantation with graft depleted of TCRalphabeta T cells and CD19 B cells. Transplant recipients were children who received TCRalphabeta/CD19-depleted allogeneic hematopoietic cell grafts. This clonotype appeared many times. Its binding antigen is unknown. No base qualities exist here, and no much larger clone lies one base off it.

V is pared back by 6 bases and J by 0 bases, with 11 bases lying between the germline termini. The germline V gene encodes CDR1 DFQATT and CDR2 SNEGSKA (reference sequence). The CDR3 runs 13 amino acids, cysteine and phenylalanine included. Solely the CDR3 DNA is kept, with 39 bases framed from the first base. The sequence came from a boy aged 2 to 9 with acute myeloid leukemia, due to receive a stem cell transplant. Sequencing was performed on PBMCs, taken before TCRalphabeta/CD19-depleted stem cell transplant. This chain is built from TRBV20-1 and TRBJ1-1; the D gene cannot be resolved reliably. The nucleotides read TGCAGTGCCCCCTTTGGGGTGAACACTGAAGCTTTCTTT. The resulting protein is CSAPFGVNTEAFF.